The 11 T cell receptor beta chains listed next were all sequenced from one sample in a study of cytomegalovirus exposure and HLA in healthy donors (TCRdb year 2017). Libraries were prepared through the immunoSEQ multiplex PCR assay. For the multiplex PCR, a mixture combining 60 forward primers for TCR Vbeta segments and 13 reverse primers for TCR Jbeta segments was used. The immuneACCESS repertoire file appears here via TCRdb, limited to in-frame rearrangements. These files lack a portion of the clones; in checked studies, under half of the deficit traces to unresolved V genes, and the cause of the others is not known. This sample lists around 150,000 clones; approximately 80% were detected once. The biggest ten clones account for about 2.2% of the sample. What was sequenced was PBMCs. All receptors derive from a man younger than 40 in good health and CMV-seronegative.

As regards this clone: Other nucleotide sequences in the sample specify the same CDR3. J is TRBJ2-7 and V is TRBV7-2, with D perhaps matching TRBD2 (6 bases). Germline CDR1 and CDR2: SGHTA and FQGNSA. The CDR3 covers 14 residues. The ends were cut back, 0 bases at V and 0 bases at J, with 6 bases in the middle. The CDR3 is CASSLAGSSYEQYF. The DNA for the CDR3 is TGTGCCAGCAGCTTAGCCGGGAGCTCCTACGAGCAGTACTTC.

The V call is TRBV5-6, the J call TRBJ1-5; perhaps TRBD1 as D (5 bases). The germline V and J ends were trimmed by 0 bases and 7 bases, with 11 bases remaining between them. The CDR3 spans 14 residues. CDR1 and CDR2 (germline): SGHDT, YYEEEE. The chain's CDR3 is CASSLAGNGQPQHF. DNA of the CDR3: TGTGCCAGCAGCTTGGCAGGGAACGGGCAGCCCCAGCATTTT.

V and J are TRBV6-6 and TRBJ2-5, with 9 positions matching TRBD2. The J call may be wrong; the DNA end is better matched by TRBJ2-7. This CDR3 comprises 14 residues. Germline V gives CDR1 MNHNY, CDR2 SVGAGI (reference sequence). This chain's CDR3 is CASRLAGAGSEQYF. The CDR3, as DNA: TGTGCCAGCCGCTTAGCGGGAGCGGGAAGCGAGCAGTACTTC.

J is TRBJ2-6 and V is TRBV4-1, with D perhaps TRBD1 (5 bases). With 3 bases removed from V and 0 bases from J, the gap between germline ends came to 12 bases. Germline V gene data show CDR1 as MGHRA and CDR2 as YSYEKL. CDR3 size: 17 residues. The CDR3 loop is CASSHPLTDSGANVLTF. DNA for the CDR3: TGCGCCAGCAGCCACCCCTTGACAGACTCTGGGGCCAACGTCCTGACTTTC.

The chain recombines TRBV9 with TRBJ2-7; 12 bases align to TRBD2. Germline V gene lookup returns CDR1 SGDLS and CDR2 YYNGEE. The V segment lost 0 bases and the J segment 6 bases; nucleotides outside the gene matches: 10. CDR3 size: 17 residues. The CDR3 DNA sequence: TGTGCCAGCAGCGTAGAACCCCTAGCGGGAGGGCCGGTCGAGCAGTACTTC. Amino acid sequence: CASSVEPLAGGPVEQYF.

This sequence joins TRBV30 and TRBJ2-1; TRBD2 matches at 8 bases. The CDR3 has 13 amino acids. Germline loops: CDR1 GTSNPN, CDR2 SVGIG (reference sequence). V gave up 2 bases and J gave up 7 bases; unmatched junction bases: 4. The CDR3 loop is CAWSHGRVNEQFF. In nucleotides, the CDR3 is TGTGCCTGGAGTCACGGGAGGGTGAATGAGCAGTTCTTC.

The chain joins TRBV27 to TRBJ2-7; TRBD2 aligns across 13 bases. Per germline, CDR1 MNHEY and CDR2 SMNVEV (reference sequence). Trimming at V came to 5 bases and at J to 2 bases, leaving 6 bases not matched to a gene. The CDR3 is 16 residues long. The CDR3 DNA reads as TGTGCCAGCAGTCCTCCGGGACTAGCGGGAACCTACGAGCAGTACTTC. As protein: CASSPPGLAGTYEQYF.

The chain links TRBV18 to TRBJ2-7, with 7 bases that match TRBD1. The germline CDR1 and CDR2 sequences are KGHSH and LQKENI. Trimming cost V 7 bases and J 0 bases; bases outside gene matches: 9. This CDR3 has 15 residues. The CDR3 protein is CASFFRTGASYEQYF. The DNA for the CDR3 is TGTGCCAGCTTCTTTCGGACAGGCGCCTCCTACGAGCAGTACTTC.

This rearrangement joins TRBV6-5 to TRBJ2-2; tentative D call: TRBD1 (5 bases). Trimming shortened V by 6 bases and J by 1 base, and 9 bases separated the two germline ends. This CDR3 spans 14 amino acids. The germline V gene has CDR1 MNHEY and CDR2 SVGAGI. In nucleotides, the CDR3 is TGTGCCAGCAGACGGCAGGGGAACACCGGGGAGCTGTTTTTT. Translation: CASRRQGNTGELFF.

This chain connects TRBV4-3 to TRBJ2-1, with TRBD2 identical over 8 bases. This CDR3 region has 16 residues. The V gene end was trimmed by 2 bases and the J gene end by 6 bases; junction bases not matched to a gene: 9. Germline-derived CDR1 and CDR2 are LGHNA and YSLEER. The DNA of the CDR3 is TGCGCCAGCAGCCAAATGGCCAGCGGGAGCTTCAATGAGCAGTTCTTC. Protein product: CASSQMASGSFNEQFF.

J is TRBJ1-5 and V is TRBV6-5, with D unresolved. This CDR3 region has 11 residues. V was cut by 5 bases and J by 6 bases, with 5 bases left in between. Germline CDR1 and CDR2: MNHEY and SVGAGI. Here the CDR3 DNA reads TGTGCCAGCAGTCGTATTCAGCCCCAGCATTTT. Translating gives CASSRIQPQHF.